The clone carrying this T cell receptor (beta chain) was observed a few times. The antigen remains unidentified. The CDR3 extends over 18 amino acids. Trimming cost V 3 bases and J 0 bases; bases outside gene matches: 10. Germline CDR1 reads LGHNA; CDR2 reads YSLEER. The sample belongs to a study of cytomegalovirus exposure and HLA in healthy donors. Study information: In an earlier analysis, 90 million to 120 million unique TCR beta sequences were found from 200 million or so T cells.

Primers included in the PCR were 60 Vbeta and 13 Jbeta primers. The protocol was immunoSEQ multiplex PCR, while the TCRdb copy is restricted to in-frame clones and leaves out a portion. The table lists fewer than 200,000 clones, 82% of them singletons. Study-wide points: By a later analysis, the bulk of CMV-associated TCR beta chains appeared HLA-restricted.

The sample consisted of PBMCs. The receptor was isolated from a woman aged 45-65 years in good health and CMV-seronegative. The chain uses TRBV4-3 and TRBJ2-1; 8 nucleotides align to TRBD2. CDR3 nucleotide sequence: TGCGCCAGCAGCCATTCCGCCGGGGGGGCCTCCTCCTACAATGAGCAGTTCTTC. It is translated as CASSHSAGGASSYNEQFF.